A single sample gave rise to the 4 T cell receptor beta chains below, sequenced in a study of blood T cell repertoires in COVID-19. TCRdb keeps only in-frame clones here, not all; method: immunoSEQ multiplex PCR. The sample contains some 190,000 clones, approximately 84% of which appear only once. Sequencing input: peripheral blood. The receptors were sampled from a woman of 80 years or more with COVID-19, enrolled during active disease.

The CDR3 here is CASSFGQGTARGEKLFF. Written as DNA, the CDR3 is TGTGCCAGCAGCTTCGGACAGGGGACCGCCCGGGGCGAAAAACTGTTTTTT. This rearrangement joins TRBV5-8 to TRBJ1-4; TRBD1 matches at 9 bases. The CDR3 runs 17 residues. With V trimmed by 2 bases and J by 8 bases, 13 bases remained unmatched. The germline V gene has CDR1 SGHTS and CDR2 YDEGEE. Drawing the rest from reference TRBV5-8 and TRBJ1-4, the complete variable domain is EAGVTQSPTHLIKTRGQQATLRCSPISGHTSVYWYQQALGLGLQFLLWYDEGEERNRGNFPPRFSGRQFPNYSSELNVNALELEDSALYLCASSFGQGTARGEKLFFGSGTQLSVL.

This chain joins TRBV5-1 and TRBJ1-5; a possible D gene is TRBD1 (6 bases). CDR3 length: 14 amino acids. Trimming stripped 4 bases from V and 2 bases from J, with 10 bases between. Germline assignment: CDR1 SGHRS and CDR2 YFSETQ. The CDR3 coding sequence is TGCGCCAGCAGCCCCAGGGGAGGCAATCAGCCCCAGCATTTT. This codes for CASSPRGGNQPQHF.

The chain is built from TRBV28 and TRBJ2-7, with D tentatively TRBD2 (5 bases). CDR1 is MDHEN, CDR2 SYDVKM, per germline. V dropped 3 bases and J dropped 2 bases, with 11 bases sitting between them. The length of the CDR3 is 14 residues. DNA for the CDR3: TGTGCCAGCAGTTTCGGAGGAGCTACCTACGAGCAGTACTTC. Protein product: CASSFGGATYEQYF.

The J gene is TRBJ2-7, the V gene TRBV9, with TRBD1 as a possible D gene (5 bases). V was shortened by 7 bases and J by 0 bases, with 14 bases between the two germline ends. The CDR3 loop spans 14 amino acids. Germline CDR1 SGDLS, CDR2 YYNGEE. The CDR3 bases are TGTGCCAGCGGCAGGACACAGAGCTCCTACGAGCAGTACTTC. Translated: CASGRTQSSYEQYF.